A selection of T cell receptor beta chains follows, all from one sample in a study of CD8 T cells in Susac syndrome. Each CDR3 protein is one row after TCRdb ran MiXCR on the immunoSEQ multiplex PCR reads. The table records some 200,000 distinct CDR3 sequences, about 95% of them present only once. The specimen was CD4+ T cells from PBMCs. The receptor source for this set is a human donor with multiple sclerosis. Each CDR3 is given with its conserved first and last residue. The D gene is left open where the match is weak. Size tells how often a clone was seen (once, few, many) or the class of an expanded clone, and some rows leave it out.

CDR3aa: CASSLQQGTEAFF; CDR3nt: TGTGCCAGCAGCCTGCAACAGGGCACTGAAGCTTTCTTT; j_gene: TRBJ1-1; d_gene: .; v_gene: TRBV7-2; abundance: .
CDR3aa: CSVLQLPGNEQYF; CDR3nt: TGCAGCGTCCTACAGCTGCCGGGGAACGAGCAGTACTTC; j_gene: TRBJ2-7; d_gene: .; v_gene: TRBV29-1; abundance: .
CDR3aa: CASSLTRTLSYEQYF; CDR3nt: TGTGCCAGCAGCTTAACCAGGACCCTCTCCTACGAGCAGTACTTC; j_gene: TRBJ2-7; d_gene: .; v_gene: TRBV7-8; abundance: .
CDR3aa: CSGDYASTEAFF; CDR3nt: TGCAGCGGCGACTACGCTAGCACTGAAGCTTTCTTT; j_gene: TRBJ1-1; d_gene: .; v_gene: TRBV29-1; abundance: .
CDR3aa: CSARETGRNQETQYF; CDR3nt: TGCAGTGCTAGAGAGACAGGGAGGAACCAAGAGACCCAGTACTTC; j_gene: TRBJ2-5; d_gene: .; v_gene: TRBV20-1; abundance: .
CDR3aa: CATYDGEMGEQYF; CDR3nt: TGTGCCACGTACGACGGGGAGATGGGCGAGCAGTACTTC; j_gene: TRBJ2-7; d_gene: .; v_gene: TRBV2; abundance: .
CDR3aa: CSARGERAAYEQYF; CDR3nt: TGCAGTGCTAGGGGCGAGCGGGCTGCCTACGAGCAGTACTTC; j_gene: TRBJ2-7; d_gene: .; v_gene: TRBV20-1; abundance: .
CDR3aa: CSAGSPGGYTF; CDR3nt: TGCAGTGCTGGATCGCCCGGAGGCTACACCTTC; j_gene: TRBJ1-2; d_gene: .; v_gene: TRBV20-1; abundance: .
CDR3aa: CSARVTVGETQYF; CDR3nt: TGCAGTGCTAGAGTTACAGTGGGAGAGACCCAGTACTTC; j_gene: TRBJ2-5; d_gene: .; v_gene: TRBV20-1; abundance: .
CDR3aa: CSVEASIEYGYTF; CDR3nt: TGCAGCGTTGAAGCGTCCATAGAATATGGCTACACCTTC; j_gene: TRBJ1-2; d_gene: .; v_gene: TRBV29-1; abundance: .
CDR3aa: CASSFGGSYEQYF; CDR3nt: TGTGCCAGCAGTTTTGGCGGCTCCTACGAGCAGTACTTC; j_gene: TRBJ2-7; d_gene: .; v_gene: TRBV27; abundance: .
CDR3aa: CASSDQGLEAFF; CDR3nt: TGTGCCAGCAGTGATCAGGGACTAGAAGCTTTCTTT; j_gene: TRBJ1-1; d_gene: .; v_gene: TRBV25-1; abundance: .
CDR3aa: CASSQGSVNQETQYF; CDR3nt: TGTGCCAGCAGCCAAGGTAGCGTCAATCAGGAGACCCAGTACTTC; j_gene: TRBJ2-5; d_gene: .; v_gene: TRBV4-2; abundance: .
CDR3aa: CASSLWENTEAFF; CDR3nt: TGTGCCAGCAGCCTTTGGGAGAACACTGAAGCTTTCTTT; j_gene: TRBJ1-1; d_gene: .; v_gene: TRBV14; abundance: once
CDR3aa: CASSEGSANVLTF; CDR3nt: TGTGCCAGCAGCGAGGGTTCAGCCAACGTCCTGACTTTC; j_gene: TRBJ2-6; d_gene: .; v_gene: TRBV9; abundance: .
CDR3aa: CSARSQGPYEQYF; CDR3nt: TGCAGTGCTAGGTCTCAGGGCCCCTACGAGCAGTACTTC; j_gene: TRBJ2-7; d_gene: .; v_gene: TRBV20-1; abundance: .
CDR3aa: CSARDARNTEAFF; CDR3nt: TGCAGTGCTAGAGATGCGCGGAACACTGAAGCTTTCTTT; j_gene: TRBJ1-1; d_gene: .; v_gene: TRBV20-1; abundance: .
CDR3aa: CASSLLFRSLNYGYTF; CDR3nt: TGTGCCAGCAGCTTGTTGTTTAGGTCATTAAACTATGGCTACACCTTC; j_gene: TRBJ1-2; d_gene: .; v_gene: TRBV5-6; abundance: .
CDR3aa: CASSSHWGTVTSSSYNEQFF; CDR3nt: TGTGCCAGCAGCTCACATTGGGGGACAGTTACCTCGAGCTCCTACAATGAGCAGTTCTTC; j_gene: TRBJ2-1; d_gene: TRBD1; v_gene: TRBV11-2; abundance: .
CDR3aa: CASSPEDGGWGTQYF; CDR3nt: TGTGCCAGCAGCCCTGAGGACGGCGGGTGGGGGACCCAGTACTTC; j_gene: TRBJ2-5; d_gene: .; v_gene: TRBV28; abundance: .
CDR3aa: CASSRPGQGIIQYF; CDR3nt: TGTGCCAGCAGCCGCCCGGGACAGGGGATCATTCAGTACTTC; j_gene: TRBJ2-4; d_gene: TRBD1; v_gene: TRBV12-3/TRBV12-4; abundance: .
CDR3aa: CSARLGLDQPQHF; CDR3nt: TGCAGTGCTAGGTTGGGGTTGGATCAGCCCCAGCATTTT; j_gene: TRBJ1-5; d_gene: .; v_gene: TRBV20-1; abundance: .
CDR3aa: CSARSARAPMGEQFF; CDR3nt: TGCAGTGCTAGATCCGCTAGGGCCCCTATGGGTGAGCAGTTCTTC; j_gene: TRBJ2-1; d_gene: .; v_gene: TRBV20-1; abundance: .
CDR3aa: CSVADRYRLYTGELFF; CDR3nt: TGCAGCGTAGCGGACAGGTATAGGTTATACACCGGGGAGCTGTTTTTT; j_gene: TRBJ2-2; d_gene: TRBD1; v_gene: TRBV29-1; abundance: .
CDR3aa: CASSEEGRVGGYTF; CDR3nt: TGCGCCAGCAGTGAAGAAGGCAGGGTGGGTGGCTACACCTTC; j_gene: TRBJ1-2; d_gene: .; v_gene: TRBV10-2; abundance: once
CDR3aa: CASSLYREGHQPQHF; CDR3nt: TGTGCCAGCAGTTTATATCGCGAGGGACACCAGCCCCAGCATTTT; j_gene: TRBJ1-5; d_gene: .; v_gene: TRBV12-3/TRBV12-4; abundance: .
CDR3aa: CASSLKNEQFF; CDR3nt: TGTGCCAGCAGCTTAAAGAATGAGCAGTTCTTC; j_gene: TRBJ2-1; d_gene: .; v_gene: TRBV28; abundance: .
CDR3aa: CAWSGGEAFF; CDR3nt: TGTGCCTGGAGTGGAGGGGAAGCTTTCTTT; j_gene: TRBJ1-1; d_gene: .; v_gene: TRBV30; abundance: .
CDR3aa: CASSSWGFYEQYF; CDR3nt: TGTGCCAGCAGCTCCTGGGGTTTTTACGAGCAGTACTTC; j_gene: TRBJ2-7; d_gene: .; v_gene: TRBV3-1; abundance: .
CDR3aa: CATSPRGSYNEQFF; CDR3nt: TGTGCCACCAGTCCGAGGGGGTCCTACAATGAGCAGTTCTTC; j_gene: TRBJ2-1; d_gene: .; v_gene: TRBV24-1; abundance: .
CDR3aa: CASSLAGRYGYTF; CDR3nt: TGTGCCAGCAGCTTAGCAGGGCGGTATGGCTACACCTTC; j_gene: TRBJ1-2; d_gene: .; v_gene: TRBV7-2; abundance: once
CDR3aa: CASSQTGGVMEPQHF; CDR3nt: TGTGCCAGCAGCCAAACGGGCGGGGTAATGGAGCCCCAGCATTTT; j_gene: TRBJ1-5; d_gene: .; v_gene: TRBV4-2; abundance: .
CDR3aa: CASSPDIGFF; CDR3nt: TGTGCCAGCAGCCCCGACATTGGTTTCTTC; j_gene: TRBJ2-7; d_gene: .; v_gene: TRBV7-9; abundance: .
CDR3aa: CASSFSSLEDTQYF; CDR3nt: TGTGCCAGCAGCTTTTCGTCCCTAGAAGATACGCAGTATTTT; j_gene: TRBJ2-3; d_gene: .; v_gene: TRBV7-6; abundance: .
CDR3aa: CASSSPTGFNNEQFF; CDR3nt: TGTGCCAGCAGTTCCCCGACAGGTTTTAACAATGAGCAGTTCTTC; j_gene: TRBJ2-1; d_gene: .; v_gene: TRBV12-3/TRBV12-4; abundance: .
CDR3aa: CASSQEQGRETQYF; CDR3nt: TGTGCCAGCAGTCAAGAACAGGGTCGGGAGACCCAGTACTTC; j_gene: TRBJ2-5; d_gene: .; v_gene: TRBV2; abundance: .
CDR3aa: CASKSGDGFNQPQHF; CDR3nt: TGTGCCAGCAAGTCCGGGGACGGATTCAATCAGCCCCAGCATTTT; j_gene: TRBJ1-5; d_gene: .; v_gene: TRBV2; abundance: .
CDR3aa: CASSAGLGTEAFF; CDR3nt: TGTGCCAGCAGCGCCGGGCTGGGGACTGAAGCTTTCTTT; j_gene: TRBJ1-1; d_gene: .; v_gene: TRBV4-2; abundance: .
CDR3aa: CATSDSADRWDEQFF; CDR3nt: TGTGCCACCAGTGATTCGGCGGACAGGTGGGATGAGCAGTTCTTC; j_gene: TRBJ2-1; d_gene: TRBD1; v_gene: TRBV24-1; abundance: .
CDR3aa: CASSPRTGADEQYF; CDR3nt: TGTGCCAGCAGTCCCCGGACAGGGGCTGACGAGCAGTACTTC; j_gene: TRBJ2-7; d_gene: TRBD1; v_gene: TRBV27; abundance: .
CDR3aa: CSVPQDGRMSGELFF; CDR3nt: TGCAGTGTCCCCCAAGACGGACGCATGAGCGGGGAGCTGTTTTTT; j_gene: TRBJ2-2; d_gene: .; v_gene: TRBV20-1; abundance: .
CDR3aa: CASSLTPTGAFF; CDR3nt: TGTGCCAGCAGCTTGACACCGACTGGGGCTTTCTTT; j_gene: TRBJ1-1; d_gene: .; v_gene: TRBV12-3/TRBV12-4; abundance: .